This TCR beta chain stems from a study of blood T cell repertoires in COVID-19. In the study overall: The United States, Italy and Spain supplied acute and convalescent COVID-19 samples. PBMCs, B-cell-depleted T cells, or T cells were the source of the cDNA or gDNA that made up the material.

In the study's own analysis: By means of reference gene primer amplification, nucleated cell counts were estimated. The method was immunoSEQ multiplex PCR; TCRdb's version includes in-frame clones alone and lacks a portion of them. The V and J calls and clone size come from that table; D and trimming were worked out from the DNA. The sample has about 140,000 clones, 82% seen once; the top ten hold less than 5%. Trimming at V came to 6 bases and at J to 3 bases, leaving 9 bases not matched to a gene. Germline V gives CDR1 MNHEY, CDR2 SMNVEV (reference sequence). The CDR3 totals 16 residues. The sample holds one count of this clone.

The sequence was obtained from a woman over 75 with acute or convalescent COVID-19. The chain couples TRBV27 to TRBJ2-2, with 8 bases identical to TRBD1. Sequenced material: peripheral blood. CDR3 loop: CASRRTGTPYTGELFF. CDR3 bases: TGTGCCAGCAGGAGGACAGGGACCCCCTACACCGGGGAGCTGTTTTTT.